There are many counts of the clone carrying this TCR beta chain. As yet, its antigen is unknown. Each CDR3 protein is one row after TCRdb ran MiXCR on the multiplex PCR reads. Counted here are 200,000 to 300,000 distinct CDR3 sequences, 30% to 35% occurring once; the ten biggest clones make up roughly 1.2%. Axillary draining lymph nodes of breast cancer patients supplied the node samples. This sample is drawn from a study of breast tumors, draining lymph nodes, adjacent tissues. Study findings and constraints: Tumor repertoires ranked between lymph nodes and nontumor tissue in diversity, with V and J gene preferences. Most tumor T cells seemingly derive from lymph node, then expand in tumor. Data only fit, rather than demonstrated, lymph node origin of most tumor T cells.

The CDR3 consists of 15 residues. V dropped 0 bases and J dropped 7 bases, with 10 bases sitting between them. CDR1 and CDR2 from the germline V gene are ENHRY and SYGVKD. The rearrangement joins TRBV10-3 to TRBJ1-6; a weak D match, TRBD1 (6 bases). The specimen sequenced was axillary lymph node tissue. The receptor comes from a female donor with breast cancer. Some clones in this sample may be carry-over from other donors' samples. The CDR3 DNA follows: TGTGCCATCAGTGAGTCAACAGGGTGGAATTCACCCCTCCACTTT. This codes for CAISESTGWNSPLHF.